One and the same sample provided the 12 T cell receptor beta chains below, sequenced in a study of T cell repertoires in cytomegalovirus infection. Each CDR3 protein gets one entry after TCRdb re-called the reads with MiXCR. The sample consists of hundreds of thousands of distinct CDR3 sequences, 24% of them appearing once. Sequenced input: CD8+ T cells from PBMCs. The source is a human donor in good health (CMV status not recorded). Some clones in this sample may be carry-over from other donors' samples.

The rearrangement uses TRBV7-8 and TRBJ1-1; D perhaps matches TRBD1 (6 bases). The V gene's germline CDR1 is SGHVS and CDR2 FQNEAQ. The CDR3 contains 14 residues. The V gene lost 5 bases and the J gene lost 3 bases, with 13 bases spanning the gap. CDR3 nucleotide sequence: TGTGCCAGCAGCCTGACAGGTGCTGACACTGAAGCTTTCTTT. As protein: CASSLTGADTEAFF.

This clonotype was seen a few times. V usage is TRBV28 and J usage is TRBJ1-3; D is perhaps TRBD1 (5 bases). The CDR3 has 17 residues. Trimming shortened V by 1 base and J by 2 bases, and 15 bases separated the two germline ends. Germline assignment: CDR1 MDHEN and CDR2 SYDVKM. The CDR3 region has the DNA TGTGCCAGCAGTTTATATGGCAGGGCCGGGGCTGGAAACACCATATATTTT. Translation: CASSLYGRAGAGNTIYF.

The V and J genes are TRBV29-1 and TRBJ1-1; D remains ambiguous. CDR1 and CDR2 (germline): SQVTM, ANQGSEA. The CDR3 length is 11 residues. V lost 8 bases and J lost 0, with 7 bases in between. For the CDR3, the DNA is TGCAGCCCAGCAATGAACACTGAAGCTTTCTTT. The encoded protein is CSPAMNTEAFF.

CDR3 DNA sequence: TGTGCCAGTAGTATGGCAGGGGGGGGGGGTGAGCAGTTCTTC. Translating it yields CASSMAGGGGEQFF. This sequence joins TRBV19 and TRBJ2-1; the D call may be TRBD1 or TRBD2 (7 bases each). The V end lost 3 bases, the J end lost 9 bases, and 15 bases lay between the germline ends. Per germline, CDR1 LNHDA and CDR2 SQIVND (reference sequence). This CDR3 is 14 amino acids long.

The J gene is TRBJ2-1, the V gene TRBV15, with 11 positions matching TRBD2. In germline, CDR1 is LNHNV, CDR2 YYDKDF (reference sequence). The V gene end was trimmed by 5 bases and the J gene end by 5 bases; junction bases not matched to a gene: 2. The CDR3 is made up of 14 amino acids. The CDR3 region is CATSGSGGDNEQFF. DNA for the CDR3: TGTGCCACCAGCGGTAGCGGGGGGGACAATGAGCAGTTCTTC. Full variable domain (rest looked up from reference TRBV15 and TRBJ2-1): DAMVIQNPRYQVTQFGKPVTLSCSQTLNHNVMYWYQQKSSQAPKLLFHYYDKDFNNEADTPDNFQSRRPNTSFCFLDIRSPGLGDTAMYLCATSGSGGDNEQFFGPGTRLTVL.

Comments on this clonotype: Possible read error: a much larger clone is one base away. The chain uses TRBV6-1 and TRBJ1-6; D not certain. This CDR3 has 13 amino acids. Germline CDR1 reads MNHNS; CDR2 reads SASEGT. CDR3 in DNA: TGTGCCAGCAGACCTGCGGGAAATTCATCCCTCCACTTT. Translation: CASRPAGNSSLHF.

This clonotype was detected many times. The CDR3, as DNA: TGTGCCAGCAGCTTAGAAGTAGGGGTCCCCTCCTACAATGAGCAGTTCTTC. Translated, it gives CASSLEVGVPSYNEQFF. This chain joins TRBV7-9 and TRBJ2-1; possible D gene TRBD1, 5 bases. Trimming took off 1 base at V and 0 bases at J, with 13 bases between the two ends. This CDR3 spans 17 amino acids. The germline V gene encodes CDR1 SEHNR and CDR2 FQNEAQ (reference sequence).

There are a few counts of this clonotype. The gene calls are TRBV4-2 and TRBJ2-6, with D possibly matching TRBD1 (5 bases). CDR1 is LGHNA, CDR2 YNFKEQ, per germline. The germline V and J ends were trimmed by 3 bases and 4 bases, with 10 bases remaining between them. The CDR3 extends over 15 amino acids. In DNA, the CDR3 is TGTGCCAGCAGCCAGGCAGGGTTCGGGGCCAACGTCCTGACTTTC. This gives the protein CASSQAGFGANVLTF.

The chain recombines TRBV20-1 with TRBJ2-7; D is uncertain. Germline V gene lookup returns CDR1 DFQATT and CDR2 SNEGSKA (reference sequence). The V gene lost 5 bases and the J gene lost 6 bases, with 14 bases spanning the gap. The CDR3 sequence is 12 residues long. CDR3 nucleotides: TGCAGTGCTCGGACCAATCCCCGCGAGCAGTACGTC. Protein product: CSARTNPREQYV.

This clonotype was seen only a few times. This chain connects TRBV6-2 or TRBV6-3 to TRBJ1-1; no reliable D call. From germline, CDR1 is MNHEY and CDR2 SVGEGT. This CDR3 is built from 15 residues. Trimming left V 2 bases short and J 8 bases short, with 18 bases between. CDR3 region: CASSYRVGALTEAFF. The DNA for the CDR3 is TGTGCCAGCAGTTACAGGGTCGGCGCCCTTACCGAAGCTTTCTTT.

This clonotype was seen at least ten times. V usage is TRBV27 and J usage is TRBJ2-1; the match to TRBD2 covers 10 bases. The length of the CDR3 is 18 residues. With V trimmed by 5 bases and J by 1 base, 11 bases remained unmatched. CDR1 MNHEY and CDR2 SMNVEV come from the germline V gene (reference sequence). The CDR3 spells CASSLQRGGLESYNEQFF. Written as DNA, the CDR3 is TGTGCCAGCAGTCTCCAGCGGGGGGGCCTAGAATCCTACAATGAGCAGTTCTTC.

This clonotype was seen a few times. This chain connects TRBV7-2 to TRBJ2-5, with D possibly being TRBD1 (6 bases). Germline V gene data show CDR1 as SGHTA and CDR2 as FQGNSA. CDR3 length equals 14 residues. V lost 5 bases, J lost 2 bases, and 12 bases lay in between. The CDR3 nucleotides are TGTGCCAGCAGCCTTGGGACACCTCAAGAGACCCAGTACTTC. Translated: CASSLGTPQETQYF.